The 29 T cell receptor beta chains listed next were all sequenced from one sample in a study of shared clonotypes between healthy human individuals. Profiling relied on immunoSEQ multiplex PCR, and the TCRdb table lists in-frame clones only, not all of them. The sample has 850,000 to 1,100,000 clones, 60% to 80% seen once. The sequencing sample was made of memory CD4+ T cells from PBMCs. Indicated subset: CD45RA-negative fraction. The origin of the receptors is a young man in good health. Some clones in this sample may be carry-over from other donors' samples.

This rearrangement joins TRBV5-3 to TRBJ2-7; D tentatively reads TRBD1 or TRBD2 (6 bases each). TRBV5-3 is an ORF, and what it does is uncertain. CDR3 length: 14 residues. The V end lost 9 bases, the J end lost 0 bases, and 16 bases lay between the germline ends. The CDR3 nucleotides read TGTGCCACACCGGGGGCAGGCCACTCCTACGAGCAGTACTTC. Its protein is CATPGAGHSYEQYF.

This clone appeared a few times. This chain joins TRBV5-4 and TRBJ1-2; 8 bases fit TRBD1. Germline V CDR1 and CDR2: SGHNT, YYREEE (reference sequence). The CDR3 extends over 15 amino acids. The J segment lost 3 bases and the V segment lost 4 bases, leaving 8 bases of the junction unmatched. CDR3 bases: TGTGCCAGCAGCCCTCAGGGGGCATCCGACTATGGCTACACCTTC. This translates into CASSPQGASDYGYTF.

V is TRBV27 and J is TRBJ1-2; 7 bases align to TRBD1. Germline V CDR1 and CDR2: MNHEY, SMNVEV (reference sequence). The CDR3 extends over 12 amino acids. With V trimmed by 5 bases and J by 6 bases, 3 bases remained unmatched. The CDR3 reads CASSPDRDGYTF. CDR3 DNA: TGTGCCAGCAGTCCCGACAGGGATGGCTACACCTTC.

This rearrangement joins TRBV4-1 to TRBJ2-4, with 8 bases aligning to TRBD2. Germline lookup yields CDR1 MGHRA and CDR2 YSYEKL. CDR3 length: 17 residues. With V trimmed by 3 bases and J by 3 bases, 10 bases remained unmatched. CDR3 sequence: CASSQIGLASDKNIQYF. As DNA, the CDR3 is TGCGCCAGCAGCCAGATCGGACTAGCATCGGACAAAAACATTCAGTACTTC.

This clone has just one count. The rearrangement uses TRBV18 and TRBJ1-1; D is perhaps TRBD1 (5 bases). The CDR3 loop spans 16 amino acids. Germline CDR1 reads KGHSH; CDR2 reads LQKENI. Trimming removed 1 base from V and 4 bases from J, with 16 bases in between. Here the CDR3 DNA reads TGTGCCAGCTCACCACAGGGGCGGCAGATTGGCACTGAAGCTTTCTTT. Its translation: CASSPQGRQIGTEAFF.

Here the CDR3 DNA reads TGTGCCAGCAGCTTGTCCGACAGGGGGGGGTACAATGAGCAGTTCTTC. Residues: CASSLSDRGGYNEQFF. The chain carries TRBV7-8 and TRBJ2-1; 9 positions agree with TRBD1. CDR3 length: 16 residues. Trimming cost V 3 bases and J 4 bases; bases outside gene matches: 7. The V gene's germline CDR1 is SGHVS and CDR2 FQNEAQ. The full variable domain, with the rest looked up from reference TRBV7-8 and TRBJ2-1, is GAGVSQSPRYKVAKRGQDVALRCDPISGHVSLFWYQQALGQGPEFLTYFQNEAQLDKSGLPSDRFFAERPEGSVSTLKIQRTQQEDSAVYLCASSLSDRGGYNEQFFGPGTRLTVL.

Details on this clone: At the DNA level, this CDR3 is encoded by other sequences in the same sample as well. The rearrangement links TRBV7-9 to TRBJ1-5; D not resolved. The CDR3 has 13 amino acids. V was clipped by 5 bases and J by 1 base, with 6 bases between them. Germline V CDR1 and CDR2: SEHNR, FQNEAQ (reference sequence). CDR3 coding DNA: TGTGCCAGCAGCCCCGGGAGCAATCAGCCCCAGCATTTT. It is translated as CASSPGSNQPQHF.

This clone came up a few times. The chain has TRBV7-3 and TRBJ2-1, with 14 bases aligning to TRBD2. The germline CDR1 and CDR2 sequences are SGHTA and FQGTGA. The V segment lost 4 bases and the J segment 6 bases; nucleotides outside the gene matches: 2. The CDR3 has 15 residues. Here the CDR3 DNA reads TGTGCCAGCAGCTCGACTAGCGGGAGGGGCAATGAGCAGTTCTTC. Protein: CASSSTSGRGNEQFF. Full variable domain (missing parts from reference TRBV7-3 and TRBJ2-1): GAGVSQTPSNKVTEKGKYVELRCDPISGHTALYWYRQSLGQGPEFLIYFQGTGAADDSGLPNDRFFAVRPEGSVSTLKIQRTERGDSAVYLCASSSTSGRGNEQFFGPGTRLTVL.

CDR3 region: CASSLQGPTETQYF. In nucleotides, the CDR3 is TGTGCCAGCAGTCTACAGGGGCCCACGGAGACCCAGTACTTC. The J gene is TRBJ2-5, the V gene TRBV28, with TRBD1 identical over 7 bases. The germline CDR1 and CDR2 sequences are MDHEN and SYDVKM. The CDR3 is 14 amino acids. Trimming removed 5 bases from V and 5 bases from J; junction bases left unmatched: 8.

Details on this clone: This may be a read error, as it is one base from a much larger clone. The same CDR3 is also encoded by other DNA sequences in this sample. V and J are TRBV7-9 and TRBJ2-7; TRBD1 is a possible D gene (6 bases). Trimming took off 5 bases at V and 0 bases at J, with 11 bases between the two ends. This CDR3 spans 14 amino acids. Germline CDR1 reads SEHNR; CDR2 reads FQNEAQ (reference sequence). The CDR3 reads CASSPRTASYEQYF. The DNA of the CDR3 is TGTGCCAGCAGCCCCCGGACAGCCTCCTACGAGCAGTACTTC.

The J gene is TRBJ2-7, the V gene TRBV10-3; 9 positions match TRBD1. Germline V CDR1 and CDR2: ENHRY, SYGVKD. J gave up 2 bases and V 6 bases, and 5 bases lay outside the gene matches. CDR3 length equals 14 residues. The CDR3 sequence: CAISPGTGTYEQYF. DNA for the CDR3: TGTGCCATCAGCCCCGGGACAGGGACCTACGAGCAGTACTTC.

Comments on this clone: Different DNA sequences within this sample yield the same CDR3. The J gene is TRBJ2-6, the V gene TRBV5-6; no clear D gene. The CDR3 is made up of 12 amino acids. CDR1 is SGHDT and CDR2 is YYEEEE in the germline V gene. V lost 3 bases, J lost 4 bases, and 2 bases lay in between. CDR3 DNA: TGTGCCAGCAGCTCGGGGGCCAACGTCCTGACTTTC. Translated: CASSSGANVLTF.

This clone was recorded a few times. The same CDR3 is also encoded by other DNA sequences in this sample. V is TRBV20-1 and J is TRBJ2-3; the D is unclear. CDR1 is DFQATT and CDR2 is SNEGSKA in the germline V gene (reference sequence). V was pared by 5 bases and J by 4 bases, with 7 bases between. The CDR3 is 11 amino acids. The DNA for the CDR3 is TGCAGTGCTCCTCGCGCAGATACGCAGTATTTT. This encodes CSAPRADTQYF.

The genes are TRBV4-3 and TRBJ2-7, with unresolved D. CDR1 and CDR2 from the germline V gene are LGHNA and YSLEER. The CDR3 runs to 15 residues. V was clipped by 0 bases and J by 2 bases, with 11 bases between them. The CDR3 nucleotides are TGCGCCAGCAGCCAAGAGGCACCAGTTACCTACGAGCAGTACTTC. It yields the protein CASSQEAPVTYEQYF.

The V call is TRBV6-1, the J call TRBJ1-4; tentative D call: TRBD1 (5 bases). The CDR3 consists of 14 residues. Germline CDR1 and CDR2: MNHNS and SASEGT. The V and J ends lost 6 bases and 4 bases respectively, with 12 bases between them. DNA for the CDR3: TGTGCCAGCAGCCTACAGGCGTTTAATGAAAAACTGTTTTTT. Its translation: CASSLQAFNEKLFF.

V is TRBV10-1 and J is TRBJ2-7; TRBD2 aligns across 7 bases. With V trimmed by 8 bases and J by 3 bases, 7 bases remained unmatched. Germline-derived CDR1 and CDR2 are WNHNN and SYGVQD (reference sequence). The length of the CDR3 is 13 residues. The CDR3 reads CASQDGGSYEQYF. The CDR3 nucleotides are TGCGCCAGCCAGGACGGCGGGAGCTACGAGCAGTACTTC.

V gene TRBV7-8 combines with J gene TRBJ2-7; 10 bases are shared with TRBD1. CDR1 and CDR2 (germline): SGHVS, FQNEAQ. The CDR3 extends over 15 amino acids. V shed 1 base, J shed 6 bases, and the junction held 6 bases outside the gene matches. CDR3 amino acids: CASSLGGDRGVEQYF. CDR3 coding DNA: TGTGCCAGCAGCTTAGGGGGGGACAGGGGTGTCGAGCAGTACTTC.

The V gene is TRBV5-4, the J gene TRBJ1-2; TRBD1 agrees at 8 bases. In germline, CDR1 is SGHNT, CDR2 YYREEE (reference sequence). Trimming removed 0 bases from V and 4 bases from J; junction bases left unmatched: 5. This CDR3 comprises 15 residues. DNA of the CDR3: TGTGCCAGCAGCTTGGCCGGACAGGGTGGCTATGGCTACACCTTC. This encodes CASSLAGQGGYGYTF.

The rearrangement uses TRBV11-2 and TRBJ2-5; D unclear. The CDR3 sequence is 14 residues long. V lost 5 bases, J lost 4 bases, and 14 bases lay in between. Germline CDR1 and CDR2: SGHAT and FQNNGV. The CDR3 region is CASSPGRALETQYF. CDR3 nucleotide sequence: TGTGCCAGCAGCCCAGGTCGGGCCTTAGAGACCCAGTACTTC.

Concerning this clone itself: Other DNA sequences in the same sample also yield this CDR3. The chain combines TRBV5-1 with TRBJ1-2; maybe TRBD1 (5 bases). Trimming stripped 0 bases from V and 0 bases from J, with 6 bases between. Looked up from germline, CDR1 is SGHRS and CDR2 is YFSETQ. CDR3 length: 14 residues. CDR3 region: CASSLAGTNYGYTF. CDR3 in DNA: TGCGCCAGCAGCTTGGCAGGGACTAACTATGGCTACACCTTC.

V gene TRBV11-2 combines with J gene TRBJ1-1; D remains unclear. Germline CDR1 SGHAT, CDR2 FQNNGV. The CDR3 has 12 amino acids. V was pared by 5 bases and J by 10 bases, with 14 bases between. CDR3 in DNA: TGTGCCAGCAGCCCACCCGGTTTGGGAGCTTTCTTT. Residues: CASSPPGLGAFF. Full variable domain (rest looked up from reference TRBV11-2 and TRBJ1-1): EAGVAQSPRYKIIEKRQSVAFWCNPISGHATLYWYQQILGQGPKLLIQFQNNGVVDDSQLPKDRFSAERLKGVDSTLKIQPAKLEDSAVYLCASSPPGLGAFFGQGTRLTVV.

The genes are TRBV5-6 and TRBJ1-2; D gene unclear. Germline V CDR1 and CDR2: SGHDT, YYEEEE. This CDR3 has 14 amino acids. Trimming removed 6 bases at V and 0 bases at J, with 12 bases between. The CDR3 loop is CASIPWTSNYGYTF. The CDR3 region has the DNA TGTGCCAGCATCCCTTGGACTTCTAACTATGGCTACACCTTC.

J is TRBJ2-5 and V is TRBV11-3; no reliable D call. Trimming removed 5 bases at V and 0 bases at J, with 13 bases between. Germline loops: CDR1 SGHNT, CDR2 YENEEA. The CDR3 is 15 residues long. This chain's CDR3 is CASSQGGEHQETQYF. The CDR3 nucleotides are TGTGCCAGCAGCCAAGGCGGAGAGCACCAAGAGACCCAGTACTTC.

This chain uses TRBV30 with TRBJ2-1, with 15 bases fitting TRBD2. Trimming removed 2 bases from V and 8 bases from J; junction bases left unmatched: 1. The CDR3 covers 14 residues. Looked up from germline, CDR1 is GTSNPN and CDR2 is SVGIG (reference sequence). The CDR3 spells CAWSRTSGRDEQFF. CDR3 DNA sequence: TGTGCCTGGAGTCGGACTAGCGGGAGGGATGAGCAGTTCTTC.

This clone was seen a few times. The rearrangement links TRBV9 to TRBJ2-2, with a possible D match to TRBD1 (5 bases). This CDR3 is built from 16 residues. Germline V gives CDR1 SGDLS, CDR2 YYNGEE. Trimming cost V 4 bases and J 4 bases, with 17 bases left between them. CDR3: CASSPQGVWGTGELFF. CDR3 coding DNA: TGTGCCAGCAGCCCTCAGGGTGTATGGGGCACCGGGGAGCTGTTTTTT.

The chain recombines TRBV4-1 with TRBJ2-5; D ambiguous. The CDR3 has 12 amino acids. V lost 3 bases, J lost 5 bases, and 7 bases lay in between. Per the germline V gene, CDR1 is MGHRA and CDR2 is YSYEKL. The CDR3 here is CASSHPRETQYF. CDR3 DNA: TGCGCCAGCAGCCATCCTCGGGAGACCCAGTACTTC.

The chain links TRBV9 to TRBJ1-2; D unresolved. From germline, CDR1 is SGDLS and CDR2 YYNGEE. V was trimmed by 4 bases and J by 4 bases, leaving 11 bases between them. This CDR3 is built from 13 residues. CDR3 region: CASSLDNSYGYTF. The DNA for the CDR3 is TGTGCCAGCAGCCTAGACAACTCCTATGGCTACACCTTC. The entire variable domain, with the rest obtained from reference TRBV9 and TRBJ1-2, is as follows: DSGVTQTPKHLITATGQRVTLRCSPRSGDLSVYWYQQSLDQGLQFLIQYYNGEERAKGNILERFSAQQFPDLHSELNLSSLELGDSALYFCASSLDNSYGYTFGSGTRLTVV.

The genes are TRBV5-4 and TRBJ1-2; D is unclear. This CDR3 is built from 13 residues. Trimming pared 0 bases from V and 11 bases from J, leaving 14 bases between. Germline V gene lookup returns CDR1 SGHNT and CDR2 YYREEE (reference sequence). The CDR3 nucleotides read TGTGCCAGCAGCTTGGGCCCCATCGATCTTTACACCTTC. The encoded protein is CASSLGPIDLYTF.

V is TRBV5-1 and J is TRBJ2-2; TRBD2 might be the D (5 bases). The ends were cut back, 6 bases at V and 3 bases at J, with 15 bases in the middle. CDR1 SGHRS and CDR2 YFSETQ come from the germline V gene. The CDR3 runs to 15 residues. The CDR3 sequence is CASNAVGGYTGELFF. CDR3 nucleotides: TGCGCCAGCAACGCGGTTGGAGGCTACACCGGGGAGCTGTTTTTT.